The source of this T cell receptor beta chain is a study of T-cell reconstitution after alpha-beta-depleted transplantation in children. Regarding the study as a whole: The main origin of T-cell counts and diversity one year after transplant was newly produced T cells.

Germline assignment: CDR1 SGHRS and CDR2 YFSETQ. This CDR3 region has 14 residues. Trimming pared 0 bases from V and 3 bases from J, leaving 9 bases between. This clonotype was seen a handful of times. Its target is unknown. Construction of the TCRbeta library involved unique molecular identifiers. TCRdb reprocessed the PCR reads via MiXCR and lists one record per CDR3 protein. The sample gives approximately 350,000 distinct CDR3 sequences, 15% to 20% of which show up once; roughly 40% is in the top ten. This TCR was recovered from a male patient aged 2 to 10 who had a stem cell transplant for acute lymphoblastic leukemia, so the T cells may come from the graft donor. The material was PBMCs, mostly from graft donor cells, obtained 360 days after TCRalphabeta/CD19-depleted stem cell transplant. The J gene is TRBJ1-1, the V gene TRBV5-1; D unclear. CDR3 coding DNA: TGCGCCAGCAGCTTGGGGCCCCGGGACACTGAAGCTTTCTTT. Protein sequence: CASSLGPRDTEAFF.